At least ten counts were recorded for the clone carrying this T cell receptor beta chain. What it binds is unknown. This sample was included in a study of CD8 T cells in ankylosing spondylitis. TCRdb re-called the 5' RACE reads with MiXCR, one entry per CDR3 protein. The sample contains just over 150,000 distinct CDR3 sequences, about a sixth of which appear only once. Germline V gene lookup returns CDR1 SGHTA and CDR2 FQGTGA. CDR3 length: 15 amino acids. J lost 8 bases, V lost 4 bases, and 5 bases had no gene match. General study points: Clones linked to the disease showed a CD8+ phenotype. They occurred at relatively low frequencies in peripheral blood. Disease-linked clones were reportedly significantly enriched in matched ankylosing spondylitis synovial fluid.

The chain recombines TRBV7-3 with TRBJ2-1; 13 bases are a match to TRBD2. The sequence came from a male donor with ankylosing spondylitis or in good health (not recorded which). Sequenced sample: blood, either unsorted or a sorted T cell fraction (not recorded which). CDR3 coding DNA: TGTGCCAGCAGCTCCGGACTAGCGGGAGCTCATGAGCAGTTCTTC. This sequence encodes CASSSGLAGAHEQFF. Filled out from reference TRBV7-3 and TRBJ2-1, the complete variable domain reads GAGVSQTPSNKVTEKGKYVELRCDPISGHTALYWYRQSLGQGPEFLIYFQGTGAADDSGLPNDRFFAVRPEGSVSTLKIQRTERGDSAVYLCASSSGLAGAHEQFFGPGTRLTVL.